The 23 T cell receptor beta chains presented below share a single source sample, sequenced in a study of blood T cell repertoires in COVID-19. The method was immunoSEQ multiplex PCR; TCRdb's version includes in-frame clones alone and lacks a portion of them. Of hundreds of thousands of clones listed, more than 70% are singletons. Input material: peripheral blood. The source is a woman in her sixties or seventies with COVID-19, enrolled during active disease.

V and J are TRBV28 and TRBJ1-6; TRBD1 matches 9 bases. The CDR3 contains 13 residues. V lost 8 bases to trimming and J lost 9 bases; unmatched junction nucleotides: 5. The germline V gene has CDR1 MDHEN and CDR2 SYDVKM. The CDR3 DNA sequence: TGTGCCAGCGCCGGGACAGGGACTTCACCCCTCCACTTT. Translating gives CASAGTGTSPLHF.

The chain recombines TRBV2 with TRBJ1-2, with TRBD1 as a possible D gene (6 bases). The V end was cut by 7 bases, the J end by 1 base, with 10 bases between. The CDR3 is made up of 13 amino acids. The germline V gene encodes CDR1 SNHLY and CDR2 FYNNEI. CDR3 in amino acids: CASKQGYNYGYTF. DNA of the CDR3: TGTGCCAGCAAACAGGGCTATAACTATGGCTACACCTTC.

The CDR3 is CASTSSGPYEQYF. In DNA, the CDR3 is TGTGCCAGCACCTCTAGCGGGCCGTACGAGCAGTACTTC. V and J are TRBV2 and TRBJ2-7, with TRBD2 matching 8 bases. The CDR3 consists of 13 residues. The ends lost 7 bases at V and 4 bases at J; junction bases unmatched: 6. From germline, CDR1 is SNHLY and CDR2 FYNNEI.

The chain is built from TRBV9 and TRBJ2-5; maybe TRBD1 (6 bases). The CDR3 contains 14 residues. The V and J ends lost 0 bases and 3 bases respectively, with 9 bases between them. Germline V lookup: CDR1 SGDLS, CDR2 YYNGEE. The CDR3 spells CASSVGGDKETQYF. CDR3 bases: TGTGCCAGCAGCGTAGGAGGGGACAAAGAGACCCAGTACTTC. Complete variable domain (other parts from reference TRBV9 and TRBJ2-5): DSGVTQTPKHLITATGQRVTLRCSPRSGDLSVYWYQQSLDQGLQFLIQYYNGEERAKGNILERFSAQQFPDLHSELNLSSLELGDSALYFCASSVGGDKETQYFGPGTRLLVL.

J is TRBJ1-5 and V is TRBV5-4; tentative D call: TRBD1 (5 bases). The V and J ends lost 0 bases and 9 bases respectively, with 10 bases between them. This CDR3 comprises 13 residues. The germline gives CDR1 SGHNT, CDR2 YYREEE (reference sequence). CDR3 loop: CASSLAGSPPQHF. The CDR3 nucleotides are TGTGCCAGCAGCTTGGCAGGGTCGCCGCCCCAGCATTTT.

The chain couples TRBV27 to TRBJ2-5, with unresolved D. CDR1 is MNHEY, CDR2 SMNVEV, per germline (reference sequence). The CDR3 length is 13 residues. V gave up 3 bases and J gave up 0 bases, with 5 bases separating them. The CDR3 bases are TGTGCCAGCAGTTTTCGGGACCAAGAGACCCAGTACTTC. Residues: CASSFRDQETQYF.

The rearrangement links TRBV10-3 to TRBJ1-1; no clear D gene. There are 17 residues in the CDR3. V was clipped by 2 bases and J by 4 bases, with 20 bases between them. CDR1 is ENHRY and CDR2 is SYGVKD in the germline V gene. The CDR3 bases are TGTGCCATCAGTGAGATTTTAGTGGGAGGGCGCGGCACTGAAGCTTTCTTT. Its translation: CAISEILVGGRGTEAFF.

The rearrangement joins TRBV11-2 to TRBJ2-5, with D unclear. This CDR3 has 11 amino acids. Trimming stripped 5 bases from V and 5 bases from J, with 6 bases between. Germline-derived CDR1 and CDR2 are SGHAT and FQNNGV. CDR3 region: CASSLGETQYF. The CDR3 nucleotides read TGTGCCAGCAGCCTCGGTGAGACCCAGTACTTC.

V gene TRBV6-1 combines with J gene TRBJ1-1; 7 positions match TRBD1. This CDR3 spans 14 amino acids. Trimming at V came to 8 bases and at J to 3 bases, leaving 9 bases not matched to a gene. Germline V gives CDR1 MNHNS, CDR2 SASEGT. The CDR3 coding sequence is TGTGCCAGCTGGGAGCTCCAGGGGGACACTGAAGCTTTCTTT. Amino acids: CASWELQGDTEAFF.

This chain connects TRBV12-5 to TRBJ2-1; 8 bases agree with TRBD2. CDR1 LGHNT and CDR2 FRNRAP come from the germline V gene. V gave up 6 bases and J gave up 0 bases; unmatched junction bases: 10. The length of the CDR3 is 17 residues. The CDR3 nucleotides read TGTGCTAGTGGCCCGAGCGGGGGCGGAGGCTCCTACAATGAGCAGTTCTTC. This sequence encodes CASGPSGGGGSYNEQFF. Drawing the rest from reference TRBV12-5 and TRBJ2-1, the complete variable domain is DARVTQTPRHKVTEMGQEVTMRCQPILGHNTVFWYRQTMMQGLELLAYFRNRAPLDDSGMPKDRFSAEMPDATLATLKIQPSEPRDSAVYFCASGPSGGGGSYNEQFFGPGTRLTVL.

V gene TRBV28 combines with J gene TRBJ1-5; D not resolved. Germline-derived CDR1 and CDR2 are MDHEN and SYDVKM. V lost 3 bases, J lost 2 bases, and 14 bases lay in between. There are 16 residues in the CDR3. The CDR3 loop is CASSLGGNYGNQPQHF. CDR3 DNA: TGTGCCAGCAGTTTGGGAGGGAACTACGGCAATCAGCCCCAGCATTTT.

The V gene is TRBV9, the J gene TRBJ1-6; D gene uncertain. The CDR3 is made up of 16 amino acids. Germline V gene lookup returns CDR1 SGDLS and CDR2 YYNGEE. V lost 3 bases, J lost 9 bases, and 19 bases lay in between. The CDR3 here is CASSAPGLGGGSPLHF. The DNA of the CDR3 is TGTGCCAGCAGCGCCCCCGGGTTGGGTGGAGGTTCACCCCTCCACTTT.

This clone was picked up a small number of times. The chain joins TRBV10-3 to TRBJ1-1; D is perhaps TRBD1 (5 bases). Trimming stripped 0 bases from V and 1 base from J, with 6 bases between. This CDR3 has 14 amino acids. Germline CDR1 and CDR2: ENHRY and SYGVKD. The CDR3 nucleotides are TGTGCCATCAGTGAGTCGGGGCCGAACACTGAAGCTTTCTTT. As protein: CAISESGPNTEAFF.

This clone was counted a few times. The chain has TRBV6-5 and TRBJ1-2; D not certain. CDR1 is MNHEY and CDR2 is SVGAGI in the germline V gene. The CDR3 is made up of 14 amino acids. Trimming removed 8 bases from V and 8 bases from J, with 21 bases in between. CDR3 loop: CASRELTLLGGYTF. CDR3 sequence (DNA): TGTGCCAGCCGGGAACTAACTCTCTTAGGGGGCTACACCTTC.

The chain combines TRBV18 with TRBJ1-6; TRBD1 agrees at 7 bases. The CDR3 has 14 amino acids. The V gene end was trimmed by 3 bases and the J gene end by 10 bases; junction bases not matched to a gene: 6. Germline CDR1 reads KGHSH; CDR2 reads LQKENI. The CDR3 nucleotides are TGTGCCAGCTCACCTAACAGGGACAGATCACCCCTCCACTTT. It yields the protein CASSPNRDRSPLHF.

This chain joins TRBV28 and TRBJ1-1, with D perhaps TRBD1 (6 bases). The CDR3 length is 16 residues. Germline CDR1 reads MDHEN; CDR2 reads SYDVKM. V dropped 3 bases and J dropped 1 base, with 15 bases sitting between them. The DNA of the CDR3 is TGTGCCAGCAGTTTTGGAACAGGGAGGGGGAACACTGAAGCTTTCTTT. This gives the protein CASSFGTGRGNTEAFF.

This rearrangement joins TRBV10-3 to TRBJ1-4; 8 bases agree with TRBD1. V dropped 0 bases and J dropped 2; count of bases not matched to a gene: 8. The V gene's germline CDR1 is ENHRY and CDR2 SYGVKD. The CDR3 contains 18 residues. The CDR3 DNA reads TGTGCCATCAGTGAGTCCGCGACAGGGGACGGCACTAATGAAAAACTGTTTTTT. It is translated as CAISESATGDGTNEKLFF.

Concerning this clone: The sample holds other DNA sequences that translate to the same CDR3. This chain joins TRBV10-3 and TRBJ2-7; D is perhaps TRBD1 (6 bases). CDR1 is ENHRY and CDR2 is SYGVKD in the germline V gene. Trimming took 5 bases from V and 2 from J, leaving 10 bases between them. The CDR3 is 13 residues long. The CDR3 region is CAISSGDTYEQYF. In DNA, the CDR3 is TGTGCCATCAGTTCAGGGGATACCTACGAGCAGTACTTC.

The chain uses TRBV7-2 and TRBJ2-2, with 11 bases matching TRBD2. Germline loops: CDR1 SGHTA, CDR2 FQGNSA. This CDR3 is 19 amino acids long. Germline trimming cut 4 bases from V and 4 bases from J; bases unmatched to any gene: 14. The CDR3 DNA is TGTGCCAGCAGCTCCGGGTTAGCGGGGGGGCCTGGAGGCACCGGGGAGCTGTTTTTT. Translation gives CASSSGLAGGPGGTGELFF.

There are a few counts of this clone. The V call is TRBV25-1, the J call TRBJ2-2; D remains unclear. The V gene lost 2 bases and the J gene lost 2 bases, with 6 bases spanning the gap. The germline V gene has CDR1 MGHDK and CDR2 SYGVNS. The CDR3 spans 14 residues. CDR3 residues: CASSETYNTGELFF. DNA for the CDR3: TGTGCCAGCAGTGAAACATATAACACCGGGGAGCTGTTTTTT.

The CDR3 is CASIGQFRSPLHF. The CDR3 DNA sequence: TGTGCCAGCATCGGACAGTTCCGTTCACCCCTCCACTTT. This rearrangement joins TRBV6-4 to TRBJ1-6, with D possibly being TRBD1 (6 bases). The CDR3 contains 13 residues. Germline loops: CDR1 MRHNA, CDR2 SNTAGT. The ends were cut back, 7 bases at V and 9 bases at J, with 13 bases in the middle.

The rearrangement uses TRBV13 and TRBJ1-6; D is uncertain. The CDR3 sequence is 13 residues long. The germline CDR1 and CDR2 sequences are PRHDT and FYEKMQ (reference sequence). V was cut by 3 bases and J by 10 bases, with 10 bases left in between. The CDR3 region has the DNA TGTGCCAGCAGCTTTGAGACACAATCACCCCTCCACTTT. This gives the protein CASSFETQSPLHF.

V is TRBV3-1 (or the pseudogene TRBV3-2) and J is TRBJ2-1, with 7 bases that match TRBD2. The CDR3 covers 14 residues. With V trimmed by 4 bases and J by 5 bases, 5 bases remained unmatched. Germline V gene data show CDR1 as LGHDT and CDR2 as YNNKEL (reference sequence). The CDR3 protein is CASSLERGHNEQFF. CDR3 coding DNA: TGTGCCAGCAGCCTTGAGCGGGGCCACAATGAGCAGTTCTTC.